The 16 T cell receptor beta chains below all came from one sample that was sequenced in a study of vaccination and CD4 T cells after COVID-19. These TCRs are of unknown antigen specificity. Described treatment: roughly 11-day PBMC culture with coronavirus spike peptide pools or control peptides (ViraFEST assay). The study sequenced cultured CD4+ T cell DNA using the Oncomine TCR Beta short-read assay. TCRdb itself ran the PCR reads through MiXCR, one entry per CDR3 protein. The table has over 10,000 distinct CDR3 sequences, 30% to 45% seen once. What was sequenced was cultured CD4+ T cells from blood. Every receptor here comes from a human donor with COVID-19.

This clonotype has more than one count but fewer than ten. V usage is TRBV27 and J usage is TRBJ1-1, with TRBD1 matching 7 bases. The junction had 12 bases not matched to a gene; V was cut back by 4 bases and J by 4 bases. Germline CDR1 MNHEY, CDR2 SMNVEV (reference sequence). The CDR3 spans 16 residues. CDR3 in DNA: TGTGCCAGCAGTTCACTACGACAGGGATCGATCACTGAAGCTTTCTTT. It translates to CASSSLRQGSITEAFF.

This clonotype was found once. The CDR3 loop reads CASSRVTGGLANEKLFF. CDR3 in DNA: TGTGCCAGCAGCCGCGTGACAGGGGGGCTTGCTAATGAAAAACTGTTTTTT. The V call is TRBV7-9, the J call TRBJ1-4, with 9 bases matching TRBD1. This CDR3 is built from 17 residues. Germline CDR1 and CDR2: SEHNR and FQNEAQ (reference sequence). J lost 3 bases, V lost 5 bases, and 10 bases had no gene match. The full variable domain, with the rest looked up from reference TRBV7-9 and TRBJ1-4, is DTGVSQNPRHKITKRGQNVTFRCDPISEHNRLYWYRQTLGQGPEFLTYFQNEAQLEKSRLLSDRFSAERPKGSFSTLEIQRTEQGDSAMYLCASSRVTGGLANEKLFFGSGTQLSVL.

This clonotype was seen a few times. This CDR3 is CASSERSNGARNEQFF. In DNA, the CDR3 is TGTGCCAGCAGTGAAAGGAGTAATGGGGCGAGGAATGAGCAGTTCTTC. The chain uses TRBV6-1 and TRBJ2-1; possible D gene TRBD1, 5 bases. Per germline, CDR1 MNHNS and CDR2 SASEGT. This CDR3 contains 16 residues. The V and J ends lost 2 bases and 7 bases respectively, with 18 bases between them.

The table lists this clonotype with a count of one. A read error may account for a junction end that differs from germline. CDR3 sequence: CVSSQGSGLGTDTQYF. The CDR3 region has the DNA TGTGTCAGCAGCCAAGGTTCCGGACTAGGAACAGATACGCAGTATTTT. This rearrangement joins TRBV11-3 to TRBJ2-3; 7 bases map to TRBD2. The CDR3 runs to 16 residues. Germline V lookup: CDR1 SGHNT, CDR2 YENEEA.

The chain uses TRBV21-1 and TRBJ2-7; the table names TRBD1, a call not compared with the DNA. TRBV21-1 is a listed pseudogene. This CDR3 contains 18 residues. The CDR3 region has the DNA TGTGCCAGCAGCCCCCTGGTCCCTGTTGGGGGACACCCCTACGAGCAGTACTTC. Translated, it gives CASSPLVPVGGHPYEQYF.

The V call is TRBV2, the J call TRBJ2-2, with TRBD2 matching over 7 bases. This CDR3 region has 15 residues. The germline gives CDR1 SNHLY, CDR2 FYNNEI. The ends lost 10 bases at V and 2 bases at J; junction bases unmatched: 10. CDR3 loop: CATREASGNTGELFF. In DNA form, the CDR3 reads TGTGCCACTAGAGAGGCTAGCGGTAACACCGGGGAGCTGTTTTTT.

CDR3: CASSYSGGPTPETQYF. In DNA form, the CDR3 reads TGTGCCAGCAGTTACTCCGGGGGGCCTACCCCAGAGACCCAGTACTTC. The rearrangement links TRBV6-5 to TRBJ2-5; TRBD2 is a possible D gene (7 bases). V lost 0 bases and J 4 bases, leaving 15 bases between the germline ends. This CDR3 contains 16 residues. Germline loops: CDR1 MNHEY, CDR2 SVGAGI.

The J gene is TRBJ2-1, the V gene TRBV6-1, with 9 bases fitting TRBD1. Germline CDR1 and CDR2: MNHNS and SASEGT. The CDR3 is 16 residues long. Trimming cost V 5 bases and J 4 bases; bases outside gene matches: 9. CDR3 protein: CASSRQQGAQYNEQFF. The CDR3 DNA sequence: TGTGCCAGCAGTCGCCAACAGGGGGCGCAGTACAATGAGCAGTTCTTC.

This clonotype occurred a few times. V is TRBV20-1 and J is TRBJ1-3; D not resolved. Trimming removed 1 base at V and 7 bases at J, with 11 bases between. CDR3 length equals 13 residues. The V gene's germline CDR1 is DFQATT and CDR2 SNEGSKA (reference sequence). This chain's CDR3 is CSARVAGWNTIYF. In DNA form, the CDR3 reads TGCAGTGCTAGAGTCGCGGGCTGGAACACCATATATTTT.

As concerns this clonotype: At one boundary the junction diverges from the germline segment, which might be a read error. V gene TRBV20-1 combines with J gene TRBJ1-2, with TRBD1 identical over 9 bases. The germline gives CDR1 DFQATT, CDR2 SNEGSKA (reference sequence). The CDR3 has 13 amino acids. The CDR3 loop is CSAEDRGIYGHTF. CDR3 in DNA: TGCAGTGCAGAGGACAGGGGAATCTATGGCCACACCTTC.

The chain links TRBV19 to TRBJ2-5, with 7 positions matching TRBD2. CDR1 and CDR2 (germline): LNHDA, SQIVND (reference sequence). The CDR3 spans 14 residues. Trimming at V came to 6 bases and at J to 2 bases, leaving 6 bases not matched to a gene. CDR3 DNA: TGTGCCAGTAGGTCCGGGACTATTCAAGAGACCCAGTACTTC. This encodes CASRSGTIQETQYF.

The chain combines TRBV12-5 with TRBJ1-2, with a weak D call TRBD1 (5 bases). This CDR3 has 14 amino acids. The germline V and J ends were trimmed by 1 base and 7 bases, with 13 bases remaining between them. Germline values: CDR1 LGHNT, CDR2 FRNRAP. In DNA form, the CDR3 reads TGTGCTAGTGGTTTGGCCCTTAGGGGTGGTGGCTACACCTTC. It codes for CASGLALRGGGYTF.

The chain couples TRBV5-1 to TRBJ2-5; TRBD2 is a possible D gene (6 bases). Looked up from germline, CDR1 is SGHRS and CDR2 is YFSETQ. Trimming pared 4 bases from V and 5 bases from J, leaving 15 bases between. The CDR3 loop spans 14 amino acids. The CDR3 nucleotides are TGCGCCAGCAGCCCAGGATCGGGGGTGGAGACCCAGTACTTC. Its translation is CASSPGSGVETQYF. Full variable domain (outside the CDR3, taken from reference TRBV5-1 and TRBJ2-5): KAGVTQTPRYLIKTRGQQVTLSCSPISGHRSVSWYQQTPGQGLQFLFEYFSETQRNKGNFPGRFSGRQFSNSRSEMNVSTLELGDSALYLCASSPGSGVETQYFGPGTRLLVL.

The gene calls are TRBV7-2 and TRBJ1-5, with a tentative D call TRBD1 (5 bases). The CDR3 has 14 amino acids. V was trimmed by 5 bases and J by 4 bases, leaving 12 bases between them. Germline V CDR1 and CDR2: SGHTA, FQGNSA. In DNA, the CDR3 is TGTGCCAGCAGCCCTGACAGACGAAATCAGCCCCAGCATTTT. It encodes CASSPDRRNQPQHF. Combining the CDR3 with reference TRBV7-2 and TRBJ1-5 gives the whole variable domain GAGVSQSPSNKVTEKGKDVELRCDPISGHTALYWYRQSLGQGLEFLIYFQGNSAPDKSGLPSDRFSAERTGGSVSTLTIQRTQQEDSAVYLCASSPDRRNQPQHFGDGTRLSIL.

The chain recombines TRBV28 with TRBJ1-2; weak D call: TRBD1 (5 bases). The CDR3 extends over 15 amino acids. Germline CDR1 is MDHEN and CDR2 is SYDVKM. V was trimmed by 8 bases and J by 5 bases, leaving 21 bases between them. For the CDR3, the DNA is TGTGCCAGCTCGCGGGGGAGGGGTGGGGTTTATGGCTACACCTTC. Translation gives CASSRGRGGVYGYTF.

The rearrangement uses TRBV5-1 and TRBJ1-5; weak D call: TRBD1 (6 bases). This CDR3 spans 14 amino acids. Germline-derived CDR1 and CDR2 are SGHRS and YFSETQ. With 5 bases removed from V and 4 bases from J, the gap between germline ends came to 13 bases. The CDR3 spells CASRETGENQPQHF. The DNA of the CDR3 is TGCGCCAGCAGGGAGACAGGAGAGAATCAGCCCCAGCATTTT. Complete variable domain (other parts from reference TRBV5-1 and TRBJ1-5): KAGVTQTPRYLIKTRGQQVTLSCSPISGHRSVSWYQQTPGQGLQFLFEYFSETQRNKGNFPGRFSGRQFSNSRSEMNVSTLELGDSALYLCASRETGENQPQHFGDGTRLSIL.